This T cell receptor (beta chain) is from a study of graft-versus-host responses after intestinal transplantation. Study context: Transplants were multivisceral, liver-intestinal, or isolated intestinal. Once they had received anti-thymocyte globulin induction, all recipients took tacrolimus and steroids for roughly three years. Study-level findings and limits: GvH clones detected in recipient marrow included some appearing first in ileum or blood. Early post-transplant HvG declines were associated with peak circulating GvH clone levels.

TCRdb's table, derived via immunoSEQ multiplex PCR, lists solely in-frame clones and lacks some. The sample contains around 99,000 clones, 87% of which appear only once. V lost 8 bases and J 3 bases, leaving 10 bases between the germline ends. Germline V lookup: CDR1 MNHEY, CDR2 SMNVEV (reference sequence). The CDR3 contains 13 residues. For this clone: The antigen remains undetermined.

This TCR was recovered from a human donor who was the organ donor for an intestinal transplant. The sequencing used unstimulated CD4+ T cells sorted from spleen or lymph node cells, collected before transplant. The genes are TRBV27 and TRBJ2-2; D remains ambiguous. The CDR3 loop reads CASWAEDTGELFF. The CDR3 DNA is TGTGCCAGCTGGGCAGAGGACACCGGGGAGCTGTTTTTT.